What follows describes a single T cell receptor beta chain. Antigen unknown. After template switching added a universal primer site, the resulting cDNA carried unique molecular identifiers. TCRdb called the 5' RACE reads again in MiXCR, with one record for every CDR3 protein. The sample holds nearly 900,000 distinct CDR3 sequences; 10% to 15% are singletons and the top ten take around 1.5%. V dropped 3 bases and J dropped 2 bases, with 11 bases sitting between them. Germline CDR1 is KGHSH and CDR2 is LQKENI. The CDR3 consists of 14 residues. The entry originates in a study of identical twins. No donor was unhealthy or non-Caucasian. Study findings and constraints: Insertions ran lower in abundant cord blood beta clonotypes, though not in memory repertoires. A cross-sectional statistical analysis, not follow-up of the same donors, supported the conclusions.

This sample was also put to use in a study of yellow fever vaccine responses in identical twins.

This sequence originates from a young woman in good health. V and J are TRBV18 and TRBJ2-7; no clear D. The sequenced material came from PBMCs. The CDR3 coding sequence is TGTGCCAGCTCACCGAGCGCCTCAACCTACGAGCAGTACTTC. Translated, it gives CASSPSASTYEQYF.